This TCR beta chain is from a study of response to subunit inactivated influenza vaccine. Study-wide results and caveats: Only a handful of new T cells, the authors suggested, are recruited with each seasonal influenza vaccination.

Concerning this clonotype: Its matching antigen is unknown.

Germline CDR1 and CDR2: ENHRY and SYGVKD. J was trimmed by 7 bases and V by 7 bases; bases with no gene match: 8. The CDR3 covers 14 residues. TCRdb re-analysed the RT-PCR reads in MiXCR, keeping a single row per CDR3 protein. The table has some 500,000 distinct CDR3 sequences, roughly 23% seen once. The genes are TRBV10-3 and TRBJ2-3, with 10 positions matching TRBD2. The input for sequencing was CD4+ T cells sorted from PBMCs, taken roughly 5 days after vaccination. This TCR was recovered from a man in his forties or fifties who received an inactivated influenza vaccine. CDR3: CAIKASGGGNTQYF. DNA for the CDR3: TGTGCCATCAAGGCTAGCGGGGGAGGTAATACGCAGTATTTT.